This T cell receptor beta chain was sequenced in a study of shared clonotypes between healthy human individuals. About the study: Each donor's CD8 memory used one plate, CD8 naive two, each CD4 subset three.

A word on this clone: Antigen specificity is unknown.

Trimming removed 0 bases from V and 5 bases from J, with 10 bases in between. Germline assignment: CDR1 MGHRA and CDR2 YSYEKL. The CDR3 contains 14 residues. Overall study findings and caveats: Clonotypes not shared had lower generation probabilities than those common to all four donors. What naive subsets generally showed was a larger estimated richness than memory subsets showed.

Researchers divided each subset's genomic DNA evenly across several immunoSEQ plates. The assay was immunoSEQ multiplex PCR, and TCRdb's table has in-frame clones only and misses some. The sample contains some 1.5 million clones, 95% to 99% of which appear only once. Sample: naive CD4+ T cells sorted from blood. Subset here: CD45RA+ positively selected. The receptor's source is a young man in good health. V and J are TRBV4-1 and TRBJ1-2; D is perhaps TRBD1 (5 bases). The CDR3 DNA reads as TGCGCCAGCAGCCAAGAGGCAGGGCCGTATGGCTACACCTTC. It codes for CASSQEAGPYGYTF.